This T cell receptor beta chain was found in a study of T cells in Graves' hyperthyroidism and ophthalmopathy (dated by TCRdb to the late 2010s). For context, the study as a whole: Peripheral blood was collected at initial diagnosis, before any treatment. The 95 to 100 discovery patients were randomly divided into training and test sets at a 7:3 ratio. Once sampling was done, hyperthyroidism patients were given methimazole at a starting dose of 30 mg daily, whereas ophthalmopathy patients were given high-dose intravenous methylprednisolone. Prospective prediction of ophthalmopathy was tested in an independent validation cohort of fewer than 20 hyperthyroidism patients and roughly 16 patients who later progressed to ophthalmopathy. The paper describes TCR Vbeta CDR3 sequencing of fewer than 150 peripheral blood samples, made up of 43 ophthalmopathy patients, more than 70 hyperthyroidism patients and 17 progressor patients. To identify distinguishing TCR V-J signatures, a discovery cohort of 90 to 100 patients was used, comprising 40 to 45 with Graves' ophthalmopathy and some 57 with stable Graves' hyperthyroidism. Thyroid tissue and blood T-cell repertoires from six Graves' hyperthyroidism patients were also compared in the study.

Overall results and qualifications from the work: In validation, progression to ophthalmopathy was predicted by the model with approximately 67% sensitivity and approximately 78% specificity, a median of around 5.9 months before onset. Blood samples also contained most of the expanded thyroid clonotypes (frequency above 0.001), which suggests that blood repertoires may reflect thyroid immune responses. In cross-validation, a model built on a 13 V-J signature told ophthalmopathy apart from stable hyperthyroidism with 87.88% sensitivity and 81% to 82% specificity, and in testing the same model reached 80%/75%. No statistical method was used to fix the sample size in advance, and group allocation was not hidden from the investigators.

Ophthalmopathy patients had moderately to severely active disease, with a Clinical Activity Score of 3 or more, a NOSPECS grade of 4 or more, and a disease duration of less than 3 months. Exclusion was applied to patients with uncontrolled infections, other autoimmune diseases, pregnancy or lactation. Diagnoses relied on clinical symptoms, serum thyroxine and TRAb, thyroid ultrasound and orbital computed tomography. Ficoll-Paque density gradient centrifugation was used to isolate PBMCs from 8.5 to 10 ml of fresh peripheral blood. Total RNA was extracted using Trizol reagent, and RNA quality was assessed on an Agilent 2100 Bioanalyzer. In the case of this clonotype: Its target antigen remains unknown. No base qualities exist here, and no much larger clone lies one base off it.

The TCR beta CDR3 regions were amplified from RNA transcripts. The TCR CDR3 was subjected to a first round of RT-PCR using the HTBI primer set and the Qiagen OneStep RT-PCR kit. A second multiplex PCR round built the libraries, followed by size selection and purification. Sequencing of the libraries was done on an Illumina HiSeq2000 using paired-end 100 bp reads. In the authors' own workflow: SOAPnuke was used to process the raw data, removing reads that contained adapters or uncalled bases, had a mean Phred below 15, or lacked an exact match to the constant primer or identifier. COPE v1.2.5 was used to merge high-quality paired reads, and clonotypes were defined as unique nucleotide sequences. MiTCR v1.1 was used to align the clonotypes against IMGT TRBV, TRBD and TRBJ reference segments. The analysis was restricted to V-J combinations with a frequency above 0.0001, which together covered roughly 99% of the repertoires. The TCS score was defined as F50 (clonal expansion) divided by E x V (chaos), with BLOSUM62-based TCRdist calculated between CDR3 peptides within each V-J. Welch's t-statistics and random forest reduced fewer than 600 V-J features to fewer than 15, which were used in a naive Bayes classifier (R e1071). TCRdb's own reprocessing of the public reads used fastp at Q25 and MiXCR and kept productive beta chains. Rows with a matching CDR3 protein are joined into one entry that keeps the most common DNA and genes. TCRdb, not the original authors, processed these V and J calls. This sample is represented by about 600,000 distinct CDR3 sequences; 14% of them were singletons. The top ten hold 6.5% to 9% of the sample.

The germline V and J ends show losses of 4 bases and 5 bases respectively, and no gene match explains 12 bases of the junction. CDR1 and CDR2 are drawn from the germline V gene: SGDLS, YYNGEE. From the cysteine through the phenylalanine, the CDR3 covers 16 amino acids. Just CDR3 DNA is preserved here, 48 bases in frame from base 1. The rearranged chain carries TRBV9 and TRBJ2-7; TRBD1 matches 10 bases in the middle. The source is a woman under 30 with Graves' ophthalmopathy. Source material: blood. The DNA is TGTGCCAGCAGCTTCCGAGACAGGGGGCTAATCAACGAGCAGTACTTC. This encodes CASSFRDRGLINEQYF.